This T cell receptor beta chain was retrieved from a study of T cell repertoires in cytomegalovirus infection. Losses at the gene ends were 5 bases for V and 7 bases for J; bases not matched to a gene: 8. Germline CDR1 and CDR2: LNHDA and SQIVND (reference sequence). The CDR3 runs 14 residues. From the reads, TCRdb called clonotypes with MiXCR, one entry per CDR3 protein. The data show 680,000 or so distinct CDR3 sequences, with under 40% seen just once and roughly 2.9% held by the top ten. J is TRBJ1-2 and V is TRBV19; the match to TRBD1 covers 9 bases. Sequencing used PBMCs. The clonotype was recovered from a human donor in good health (CMV status not recorded). Some clones in this sample may be carry-over from other donors' samples. As DNA, the CDR3 is TGTGCCAGTAGTGACTGGGACAGGGTTGTTGGCTACACCTTC. It codes for CASSDWDRVVGYTF.